The rows below give T cell receptor beta chains drawn from one sample of a study of CD8+ T cells in alopecia areata. Some clones are missing from TCRdb's copy, which holds only in-frame ones; the method was immunoSEQ multiplex PCR. The profile covers 100,000 to 130,000 clones, with 55% to 60% appearing a single time and over 20% taken by the ten largest. Sequencing was done on a sample of NKG2D-low CD8+ T cells sorted from blood. These receptors originate from a human donor with alopecia areata. CDR3s include the opening cysteine and the closing phenylalanine or tryptophan. Each record gives: V gene, clone size, J gene, D gene, CDR3 protein, CDR3 DNA. The D gene is left open where the match is weak. Only some rows state a clone size, as once, few, many or a class for expanded clones.

TRBV10-2	few	TRBJ2-1	.	CASSESGLASYNEQFF	TGCGCCAGCAGTGAGTCTGGGCTAGCCTCCTACAATGAGCAGTTCTTC
TRBV9	.	TRBJ2-6	.	CASSVGGTGANVLTF	TGTGCCAGCAGCGTAGGGGGTACCGGGGCCAACGTCCTGACTTTC
TRBV27	few	TRBJ2-1	TRBD2	CASSLIAGGSFNEQFF	TGTGCCAGCAGTTTAATCGCGGGAGGCAGCTTCAATGAGCAGTTCTTC
TRBV4-1	.	TRBJ2-7	.	CASSQDPGPSEQYF	TGCGCCAGCAGCCAAGATCCCGGGCCATCCGAGCAGTACTTC
TRBV30	.	TRBJ1-1	.	CAWTLGGNTEAFF	TGTGCCTGGACCTTGGGGGGAAACACTGAAGCTTTCTTT
TRBV19	.	TRBJ2-2	.	CASSMSGELFF	TGTGCCAGTAGTATGTCCGGGGAGCTGTTTTTT
TRBV28	few	TRBJ2-1	.	CASTLSVNNEQFF	TGTGCCAGCACCCTTTCGGTTAACAATGAGCAGTTCTTC
TRBV7-8	.	TRBJ2-7	.	CASSLGIDEQYF	TGTGCCAGCAGCTTAGGAATTGACGAGCAGTACTTC
TRBV27	.	TRBJ2-2	.	CASSLGSAGELFF	TGTGCCAGCAGTTTAGGAAGCGCCGGGGAGCTGTTTTTT
TRBV7-9	.	TRBJ2-1	.	CASSLDPRGVF	TGTGCCAGCAGCTTAGACCCAAGGGGTGTCTTC
TRBV27	.	TRBJ2-1	.	CASTVRAGRLNEQFF	TGTGCCAGCACCGTCCGGGCTGGGCGTTTGAATGAGCAGTTCTTC
TRBV27	few	TRBJ2-4	.	CASSSPRTNIQYF	TGTGCCAGCAGTTCCCCCCGGACGAACATTCAGTACTTC
TRBV27	.	TRBJ2-7	.	CASSLYTGREQYF	TGTGCCAGCAGTTTGTACACCGGACGAGAGCAGTACTTC
TRBV27	.	TRBJ2-7	.	CASSDLGRPVEQYF	TGTGCCAGCAGCGACCTAGGGCGTCCCGTCGAGCAGTACTTC
TRBV28	few	TRBJ2-7	.	CASSQRWAYEQYF	TGTGCCAGCAGCCAACGGTGGGCCTACGAGCAGTACTTC
TRBV19	.	TRBJ2-1	TRBD2	CASSIGAGVDNEQFF	TGTGCCAGTAGTATTGGGGCGGGAGTCGATAATGAGCAGTTCTTC
TRBV2	.	TRBJ2-7	TRBD1	CASSDWTGISEQYF	TGTGCCAGCAGTGACTGGACAGGGATCAGCGAGCAGTACTTC
TRBV10-2	.	TRBJ2-7	TRBD1	CARVEGQPYEQYF	TGCGCCAGGGTCGAGGGACAGCCCTACGAGCAGTACTTC
TRBV13	few	TRBJ1-5	.	CASSLGAGPGRQHF	TGTGCCAGCAGCTTAGGTGCTGGGCCGGGACGGCAGCATTTT
TRBV7-3	.	TRBJ2-1	.	CASSPSGLSSYNEQFF	TGTGCCAGCAGTCCCAGCGGGCTAAGCTCCTACAATGAGCAGTTCTTC
TRBV7-6	few	TRBJ2-7	.	CASSFPGALEQYF	TGTGCCAGCAGCTTCCCAGGGGCCTTGGAGCAGTACTTC
TRBV28	.	TRBJ2-7	.	CASSLRGQGYYEQYF	TGTGCCAGCAGTTTGAGAGGCCAGGGTTATTACGAGCAGTACTTC
TRBV27	.	TRBJ1-2	TRBD1	CASNPTGIYGYGYTF	TGTGCCAGCAACCCGACAGGGATATACGGCTATGGCTACACCTTC
TRBV20-1	.	TRBJ1-2	.	CSATDGGYTF	TGCAGTGCTACCGACGGGGGCTACACCTTC
TRBV7-9	.	TRBJ2-3	.	CASSLLDSTDTQYF	TGTGCCAGCAGCCTCCTAGATTCCACAGATACGCAGTATTTT
TRBV27	.	TRBJ1-5	.	CASSLQGGNQPQHF	TGTGCCAGCAGCTTGCAAGGGGGCAATCAGCCCCAGCATTTT
TRBV27	few	TRBJ2-3	.	CASSLGYTADDTQYF	TGTGCCAGCAGTTTGGGCTACACTGCGGACGATACGCAGTATTTT
TRBV14	once	TRBJ2-2	TRBD2	CASSQHPGLLNTGELFF	TGTGCCAGCAGCCAACACCCGGGACTACTGAACACCGGGGAGCTGTTTTTT
TRBV9	few	TRBJ1-2	TRBD1	CASSDALTGAVDYGYTF	TGTGCCAGCAGCGACGCCCTTACAGGGGCTGTTGACTATGGCTACACCTTC
TRBV30	once	TRBJ1-1	.	CAAKLGVVEAFF	TGTGCCGCCAAATTGGGAGTAGTTGAAGCTTTCTTT
TRBV11-2	.	TRBJ2-7	.	CASSLAAYEQYF	TGTGCCAGCAGCTTAGCAGCCTACGAGCAGTACTTC
TRBV27	.	TRBJ2-7	.	CASTGGLYEQYF	TGTGCCAGCACCGGGGGGCTATACGAGCAGTACTTC
TRBV7-8	few	TRBJ1-1	.	CASTPGGTEAFF	TGTGCCAGCACCCCCGGGGGTACTGAAGCTTTCTTT
TRBV28	.	TRBJ2-7	.	CASRATESYEQYF	TGTGCCAGCCGAGCTACAGAGTCCTACGAGCAGTACTTC
TRBV11-2	.	TRBJ2-4	.	CASSSVLNIQYF	TGTGCCAGCAGCTCTGTTCTAAACATTCAGTACTTC
TRBV2	.	TRBJ2-3	TRBD2	CASTVSGSLTDTQYF	TGTGCCAGCACCGTGAGCGGGAGTTTAACAGATACGCAGTATTTT
TRBV18	.	TRBJ2-5	.	CASSPTAGGETQYF	TGTGCCAGCTCACCGACGGCTGGGGGGGAGACCCAGTACTTC
TRBV27	.	TRBJ2-1	.	CASRDPGGWNEQFF	TGTGCCAGCAGGGATCCCGGGGGCTGGAATGAGCAGTTCTTC
TRBV5-1	.	TRBJ2-3	TRBD1	CASSLDRGSTDTQYF	TGCGCCAGCAGCTTGGACAGGGGAAGCACAGATACGCAGTATTTT
TRBV19	few	TRBJ1-2	.	CASSIYGNYGYTF	TGTGCCAGTAGTATTTACGGAAACTATGGCTACACCTTC
TRBV18	once	TRBJ2-7	.	CATGRAGLHEQYF	TGTGCCACCGGTCGTGCAGGGCTCCACGAGCAGTACTTC
TRBV9	.	TRBJ2-3	TRBD2	CASSVGTSGDTQYF	TGTGCCAGCAGCGTGGGGACTAGCGGAGATACGCAGTATTTT
TRBV27	few	TRBJ2-3	TRBD1	CASSRRQGALDTQYF	TGTGCCAGCAGCCGAAGACAGGGGGCCTTAGATACGCAGTATTTT
TRBV5-1	.	TRBJ2-6	TRBD1	CASRVGQGALDWANVLTF	TGCGCCAGTCGTGTAGGACAGGGGGCACTCGACTGGGCCAACGTCCTGACTTTC
TRBV6-5	.	TRBJ2-3	TRBD2	CASSPRAGGTDTQYF	TGTGCCAGCAGTCCAAGAGCGGGGGGCACAGATACGCAGTATTTT
TRBV7-9	many	TRBJ2-7	.	CASSPGLHEQYF	TGTGCCAGCAGCCCGGGTCTCCACGAGCAGTACTTC
TRBV2	few	TRBJ2-1	TRBD1	CASPRSPGGNEQFF	TGTGCCAGTCCACGATCCCCAGGGGGCAATGAGCAGTTCTTC